This T cell receptor (beta chain) was captured in a study of blood T cell repertoires in COVID-19. Study as a whole: Samples of COVID-19 (acute and convalescent) were obtained from the United States, Italy and Spain. PBMCs, B-cell-depleted T cells, or T cells provided the cDNA or gDNA that made up the material.

The protocol was immunoSEQ multiplex PCR, while the TCRdb copy is restricted to in-frame clones and leaves out a portion. This table holds roughly 180,000 clones, roughly 81% found once. In this sample, this clone turned up a few times. Seattle participants joined during active infection and were tracked over time. This receptor was obtained from a woman aged 80 or over with COVID-19, enrolled during active disease. Sample: peripheral blood.

CDR3 residues: CASSPPWTGGYEQYF. In nucleotides, the CDR3 is TGTGCCAGCAGCCCCCCCTGGACAGGGGGATACGAGCAGTACTTC. The J gene is TRBJ2-7, the V gene TRBV7-9; 10 bases line up with TRBD1. CDR1 and CDR2 (germline): SEHNR, FQNEAQ (reference sequence). CDR3 length: 15 amino acids. V lost 5 bases to trimming and J lost 4 bases; unmatched junction nucleotides: 8.